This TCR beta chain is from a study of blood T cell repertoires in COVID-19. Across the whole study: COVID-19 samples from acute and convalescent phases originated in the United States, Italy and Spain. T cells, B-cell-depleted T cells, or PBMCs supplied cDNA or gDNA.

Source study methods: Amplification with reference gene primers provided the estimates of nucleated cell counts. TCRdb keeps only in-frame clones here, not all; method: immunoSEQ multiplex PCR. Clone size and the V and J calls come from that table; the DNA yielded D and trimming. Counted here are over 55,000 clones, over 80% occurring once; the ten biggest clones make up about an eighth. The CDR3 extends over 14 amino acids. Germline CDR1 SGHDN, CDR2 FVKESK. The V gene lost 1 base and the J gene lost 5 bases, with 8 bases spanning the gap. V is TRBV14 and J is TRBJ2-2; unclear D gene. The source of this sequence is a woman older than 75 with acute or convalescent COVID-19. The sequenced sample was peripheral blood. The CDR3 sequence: CASSQVWATGELFF. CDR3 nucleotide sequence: TGTGCCAGCAGCCAAGTATGGGCTACCGGGGAGCTGTTTTTT.